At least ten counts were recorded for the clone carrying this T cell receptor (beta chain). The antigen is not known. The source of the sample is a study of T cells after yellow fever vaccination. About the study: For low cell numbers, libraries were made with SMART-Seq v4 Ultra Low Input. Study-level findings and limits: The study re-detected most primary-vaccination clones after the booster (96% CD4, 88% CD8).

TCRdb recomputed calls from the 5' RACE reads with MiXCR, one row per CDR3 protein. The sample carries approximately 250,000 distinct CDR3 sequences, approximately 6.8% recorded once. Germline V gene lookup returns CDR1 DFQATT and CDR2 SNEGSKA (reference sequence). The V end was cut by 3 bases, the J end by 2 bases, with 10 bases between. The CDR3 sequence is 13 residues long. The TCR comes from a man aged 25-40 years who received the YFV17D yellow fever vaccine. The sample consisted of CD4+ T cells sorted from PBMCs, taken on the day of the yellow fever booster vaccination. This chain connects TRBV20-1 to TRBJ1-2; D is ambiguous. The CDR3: CSASIPTNYGYTF. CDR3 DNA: TGCAGTGCTAGCATCCCGACAAACTATGGCTACACCTTC.